This paragraph covers one TCR beta chain sequence. What it recognizes is unknown. The record originates from a study of T cells in narcolepsy. Whole-study findings and limits: Autoreactive HCRT-specific and TRIB2-specific clonotypes were marked in same-patient CSF-versus-blood CD4+ comparisons.

Here immunoSEQ multiplex PCR was the method, and the copy in TCRdb shows in-frame clones only, minus some. The sample carries about 35,000 clones, 80% recorded once. From germline, CDR1 is SGHTS and CDR2 YDEGEE. The CDR3 is made up of 19 amino acids. Trimming pared 5 bases from V and 2 bases from J, leaving 26 bases between. The sequenced sample consisted of memory (CD45RA-) CD4+ T cells from blood. The gene calls are TRBV5-8 and TRBJ2-1; unclear D gene. The clonotype originates from a human donor in good health. CDR3 protein: CASRGGGVNLWITYNEQFF. DNA for the CDR3: TGTGCCAGCAGGGGTGGCGGAGTAAACTTATGGATCACCTACAATGAGCAGTTCTTC.